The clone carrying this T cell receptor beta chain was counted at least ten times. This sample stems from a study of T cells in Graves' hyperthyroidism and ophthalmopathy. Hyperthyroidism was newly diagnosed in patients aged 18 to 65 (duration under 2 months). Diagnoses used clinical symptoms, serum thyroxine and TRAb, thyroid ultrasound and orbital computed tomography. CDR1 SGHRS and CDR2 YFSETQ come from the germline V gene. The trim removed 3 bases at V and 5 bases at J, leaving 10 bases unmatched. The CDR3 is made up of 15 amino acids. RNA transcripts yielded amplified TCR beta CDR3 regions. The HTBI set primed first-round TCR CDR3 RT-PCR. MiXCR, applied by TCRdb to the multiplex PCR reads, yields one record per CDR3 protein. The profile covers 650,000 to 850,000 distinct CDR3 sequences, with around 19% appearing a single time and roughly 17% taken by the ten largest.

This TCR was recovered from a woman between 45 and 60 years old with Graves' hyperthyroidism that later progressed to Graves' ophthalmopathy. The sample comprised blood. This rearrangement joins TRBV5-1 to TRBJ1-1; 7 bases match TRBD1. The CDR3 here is CASSSTGYGYTEAFF. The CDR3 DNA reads TGCGCCAGCAGCTCGACAGGGTACGGATATACTGAAGCTTTCTTT.